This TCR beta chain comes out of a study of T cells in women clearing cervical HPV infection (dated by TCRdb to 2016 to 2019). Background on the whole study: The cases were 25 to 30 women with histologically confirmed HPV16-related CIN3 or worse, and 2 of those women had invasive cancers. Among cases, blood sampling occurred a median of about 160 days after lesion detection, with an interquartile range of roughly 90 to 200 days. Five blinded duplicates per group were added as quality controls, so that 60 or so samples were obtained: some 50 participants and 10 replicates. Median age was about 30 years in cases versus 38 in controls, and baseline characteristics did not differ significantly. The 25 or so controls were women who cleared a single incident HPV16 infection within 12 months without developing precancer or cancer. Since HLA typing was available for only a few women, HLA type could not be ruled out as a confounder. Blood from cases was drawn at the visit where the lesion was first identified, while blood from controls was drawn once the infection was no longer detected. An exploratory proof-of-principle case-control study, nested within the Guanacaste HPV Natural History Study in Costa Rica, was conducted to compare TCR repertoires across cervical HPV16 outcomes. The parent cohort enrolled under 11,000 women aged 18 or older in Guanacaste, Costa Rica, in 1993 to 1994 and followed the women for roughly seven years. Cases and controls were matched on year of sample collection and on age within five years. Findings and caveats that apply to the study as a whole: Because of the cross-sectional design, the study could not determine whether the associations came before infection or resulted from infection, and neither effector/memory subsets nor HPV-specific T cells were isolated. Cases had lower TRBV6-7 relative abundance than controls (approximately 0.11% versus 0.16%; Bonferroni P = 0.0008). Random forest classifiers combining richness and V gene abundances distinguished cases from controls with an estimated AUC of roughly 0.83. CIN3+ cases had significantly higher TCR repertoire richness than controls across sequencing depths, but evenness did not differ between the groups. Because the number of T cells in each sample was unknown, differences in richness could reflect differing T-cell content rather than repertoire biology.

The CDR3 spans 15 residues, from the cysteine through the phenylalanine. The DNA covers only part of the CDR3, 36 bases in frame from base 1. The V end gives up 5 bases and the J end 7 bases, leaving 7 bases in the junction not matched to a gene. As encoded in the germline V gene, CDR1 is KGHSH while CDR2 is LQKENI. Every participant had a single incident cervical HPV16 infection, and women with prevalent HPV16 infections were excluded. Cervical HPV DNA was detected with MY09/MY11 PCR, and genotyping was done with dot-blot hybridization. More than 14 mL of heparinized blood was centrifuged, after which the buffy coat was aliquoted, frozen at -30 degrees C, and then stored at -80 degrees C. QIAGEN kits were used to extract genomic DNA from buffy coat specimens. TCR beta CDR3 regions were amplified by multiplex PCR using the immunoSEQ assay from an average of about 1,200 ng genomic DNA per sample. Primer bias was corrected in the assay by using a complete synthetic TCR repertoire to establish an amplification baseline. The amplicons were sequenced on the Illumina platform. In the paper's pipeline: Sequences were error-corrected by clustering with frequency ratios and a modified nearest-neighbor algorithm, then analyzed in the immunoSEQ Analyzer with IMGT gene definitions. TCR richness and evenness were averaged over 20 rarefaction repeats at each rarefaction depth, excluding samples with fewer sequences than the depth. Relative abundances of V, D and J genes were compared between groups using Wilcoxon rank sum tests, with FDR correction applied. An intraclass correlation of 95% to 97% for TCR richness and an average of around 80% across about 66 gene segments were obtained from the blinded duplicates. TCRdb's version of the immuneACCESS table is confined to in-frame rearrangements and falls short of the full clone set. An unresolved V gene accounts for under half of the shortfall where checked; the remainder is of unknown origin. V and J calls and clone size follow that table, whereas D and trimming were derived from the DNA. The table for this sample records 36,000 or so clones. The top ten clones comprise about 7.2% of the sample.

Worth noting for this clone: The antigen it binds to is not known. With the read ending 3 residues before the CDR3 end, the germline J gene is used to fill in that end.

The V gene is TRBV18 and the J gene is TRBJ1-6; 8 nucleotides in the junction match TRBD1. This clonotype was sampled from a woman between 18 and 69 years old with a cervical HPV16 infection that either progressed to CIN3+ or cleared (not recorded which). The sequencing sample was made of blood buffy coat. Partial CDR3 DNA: TGTGCCAGCTCAAACCAGGGGGCGGGGAATTCACCC. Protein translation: CASSNQGAGNSP. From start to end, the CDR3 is CASSNQGAGNSPLHF.